A selection of T cell receptor beta chains follows, all from one sample in a study of T-cell memory formation after mild COVID-19. From the 5' RACE reads, TCRdb called clonotypes with MiXCR, one entry per CDR3 protein. The table lists some 300,000 distinct CDR3 sequences, roughly a fifth of them singletons. Specimen: PBMCs or a T cell subset sorted from them (not recorded which). The source is a man aged 18 to 29 who had mild COVID-19 (a few samples of this study predate the infection). Cell type and time point are not known. CDR3s include the opening cysteine and the closing phenylalanine or tryptophan. Each record gives: J gene, V gene, D gene, clone size, CDR3 protein, CDR3 DNA. D genes are given only for firm matches. Only some rows state a clone size, as once, few, many or a class for expanded clones.

J gene: TRBJ1-4; V gene: TRBV7-9; D gene: TRBD1; clone size: NA; CDR3 protein: CASSLEQGLEKLFF; CDR3 DNA: TGTGCCAGCAGCTTAGAACAGGGGCTGGAAAAACTGTTTTTT
J gene: TRBJ1-6; V gene: TRBV9; D gene: TRBD1; clone size: NA; CDR3 protein: CASSVLQGAGSPLHF; CDR3 DNA: TGTGCCAGCAGCGTGTTACAGGGGGCGGGTTCACCCCTCCACTTT
J gene: TRBJ2-3; V gene: TRBV5-5; D gene: NA; clone size: few; CDR3 protein: CASSFGVGTQYF; CDR3 DNA: TGTGCCAGCAGCTTCGGGGTGGGTACGCAGTATTTT
J gene: TRBJ1-4; V gene: TRBV7-8; D gene: TRBD1; clone size: NA; CDR3 protein: CASSPGQPENEKLFF; CDR3 DNA: TGTGCCAGCAGCCCGGGACAGCCAGAGAATGAAAAACTGTTTTTT
J gene: TRBJ2-7; V gene: TRBV20-1; D gene: NA; clone size: NA; CDR3 protein: CSARAPRTYEQYF; CDR3 DNA: TGCAGTGCTAGAGCGCCCAGGACCTACGAGCAGTACTTC
J gene: TRBJ1-1; V gene: TRBV27; D gene: TRBD1; clone size: few; CDR3 protein: CASSLPGQDKAFF; CDR3 DNA: TGTGCCAGCAGCCTTCCGGGACAGGATAAAGCTTTCTTT
J gene: TRBJ1-5; V gene: TRBV6-2/TRBV6-3; D gene: NA; clone size: NA; CDR3 protein: CASRGTGSPSRPQHF; CDR3 DNA: TGTGCCAGCAGGGGGACCGGGAGCCCGAGTCGGCCCCAGCATTTT
J gene: TRBJ1-5; V gene: TRBV7-8; D gene: TRBD1; clone size: few; CDR3 protein: CASSPRDRVNQPQHF; CDR3 DNA: TGTGCCAGCAGCCCTCGGGACAGAGTCAATCAGCCCCAGCATTTT
J gene: TRBJ1-2; V gene: TRBV4-2; D gene: NA; clone size: few; CDR3 protein: CASSQEGGEYGYTF; CDR3 DNA: TGTGCCAGCAGCCAAGAGGGGGGGGAATATGGCTACACCTTC
J gene: TRBJ1-1; V gene: TRBV27; D gene: TRBD1; clone size: NA; CDR3 protein: CASSISWDSLNTEAFF; CDR3 DNA: TGTGCCAGCAGTATCTCATGGGACAGCTTGAACACTGAAGCTTTCTTT
J gene: TRBJ2-1; V gene: TRBV11-2; D gene: NA; clone size: few; CDR3 protein: CASSYIREAEQFF; CDR3 DNA: TGTGCCAGCAGTTACATCAGGGAAGCTGAGCAGTTCTTC
J gene: TRBJ2-2; V gene: TRBV7-9; D gene: TRBD1; clone size: NA; CDR3 protein: CASSVYRDSNTGELFF; CDR3 DNA: TGTGCCAGCAGCGTTTACCGGGACAGCAACACCGGGGAGCTGTTTTTT
J gene: TRBJ2-3; V gene: TRBV7-6; D gene: NA; clone size: NA; CDR3 protein: CASSLGGGARDTQYF; CDR3 DNA: TGTGCCAGCAGCTTGGGAGGGGGCGCGCGGGATACGCAGTATTTT
J gene: TRBJ2-5; V gene: TRBV6-6; D gene: TRBD1; clone size: few; CDR3 protein: CASSWGQGAQETQYF; CDR3 DNA: TGTGCCAGCAGTTGGGGACAGGGGGCCCAAGAGACCCAGTACTTC
J gene: TRBJ1-1; V gene: TRBV5-1; D gene: NA; clone size: NA; CDR3 protein: CASQKNTMNTEAFF; CDR3 DNA: TGCGCCAGCCAAAAGAATACCATGAACACTGAAGCTTTCTTT
J gene: TRBJ2-5; V gene: TRBV20-1; D gene: NA; clone size: few; CDR3 protein: CSARVQETQYF; CDR3 DNA: TGCAGTGCTAGAGTTCAGGAGACCCAGTACTTC
J gene: TRBJ2-7; V gene: TRBV27; D gene: NA; clone size: few; CDR3 protein: CASSPMDISYYEQYF; CDR3 DNA: TGTGCCAGCAGTCCCATGGACATTAGTTACTACGAGCAGTACTTC
J gene: TRBJ2-3; V gene: TRBV5-1; D gene: NA; clone size: NA; CDR3 protein: CASSFLSRGLGTDTQYF; CDR3 DNA: TGCGCCAGCAGCTTTTTGAGCCGGGGGCTCGGAACAGATACGCAGTATTTT
J gene: TRBJ1-3; V gene: TRBV3-1; D gene: NA; clone size: few; CDR3 protein: CASSQELGSGNTIYF; CDR3 DNA: TGTGCCAGCAGCCAAGAACTTGGGTCTGGAAACACCATATATTTT
J gene: TRBJ2-3; V gene: TRBV10-3; D gene: NA; clone size: NA; CDR3 protein: CAVGMDRRPDTQYF; CDR3 DNA: TGTGCCGTGGGGATGGACCGGAGGCCAGATACGCAGTATTTT
J gene: TRBJ2-7; V gene: TRBV6-5; D gene: NA; clone size: NA; CDR3 protein: CASSSRHGPYEQYF; CDR3 DNA: TGTGCCAGCAGTTCCAGACACGGTCCCTACGAGCAGTACTTC
J gene: TRBJ1-5; V gene: TRBV4-3; D gene: TRBD1; clone size: many; CDR3 protein: CASSQGQSNQPQHF; CDR3 DNA: TGCGCCAGCAGCCAGGGACAGAGCAATCAGCCCCAGCATTTT
J gene: TRBJ2-5; V gene: TRBV3-1; D gene: TRBD1; clone size: NA; CDR3 protein: CASSQGLTGRAETQYF; CDR3 DNA: TGTGCCAGCAGCCAGGGCCTGACAGGGCGCGCAGAGACCCAGTACTTC
J gene: TRBJ1-1; V gene: TRBV5-4; D gene: NA; clone size: NA; CDR3 protein: CASSLSSLAEAFF; CDR3 DNA: TGTGCCAGCAGCTTGAGCAGTCTCGCTGAAGCTTTCTTT
J gene: TRBJ2-2; V gene: TRBV9; D gene: NA; clone size: few; CDR3 protein: CATTRGGNTGELFF; CDR3 DNA: TGTGCCACGACGAGGGGGGGCAACACCGGGGAGCTGTTTTTT
J gene: TRBJ1-1; V gene: TRBV7-9; D gene: NA; clone size: NA; CDR3 protein: CASSPNKEAFF; CDR3 DNA: TGTGCCAGCAGCCCCAATAAGGAAGCTTTCTTT
J gene: TRBJ2-7; V gene: TRBV6-4; D gene: NA; clone size: NA; CDR3 protein: CASNFHFDEQYF; CDR3 DNA: TGTGCCAGCAATTTCCATTTCGACGAGCAGTACTTC
J gene: TRBJ2-7; V gene: TRBV7-7; D gene: TRBD2; clone size: NA; CDR3 protein: CASSLGPRGGYEEQYF; CDR3 DNA: TGTGCCAGCAGCTTAGGCCCCCGGGGGGGATATGAAGAGCAGTACTTC
J gene: TRBJ1-3; V gene: TRBV12-3/TRBV12-4; D gene: TRBD1; clone size: few; CDR3 protein: CASRSPGGSSGNTIYF; CDR3 DNA: TGTGCCAGCAGGTCTCCAGGGGGCAGCTCTGGAAACACCATATATTTT
J gene: TRBJ2-3; V gene: TRBV11-2; D gene: TRBD1; clone size: NA; CDR3 protein: CASSLGMDRVGTDTQYF; CDR3 DNA: TGTGCCAGCAGCTTAGGGATGGACAGGGTTGGCACAGATACGCAGTATTTT
J gene: TRBJ2-2; V gene: TRBV4-1; D gene: TRBD2; clone size: NA; CDR3 protein: CASSPGTSARLAGELFF; CDR3 DNA: TGCGCCAGCAGCCCCGGGACTAGCGCTCGTTTGGCCGGGGAGCTGTTTTTT
J gene: TRBJ1-2; V gene: TRBV18; D gene: TRBD1; clone size: many; CDR3 protein: CASLGDSGPSGYTF; CDR3 DNA: TGTGCCAGCCTTGGGGACAGCGGTCCCTCTGGCTACACCTTC
J gene: TRBJ1-3; V gene: TRBV20-1; D gene: NA; clone size: NA; CDR3 protein: CSASNPTGNTIYF; CDR3 DNA: TGCAGTGCCTCTAACCCCACTGGAAACACCATATATTTT
J gene: TRBJ2-5; V gene: TRBV18; D gene: NA; clone size: few; CDR3 protein: CASSPQDHLQETQYF; CDR3 DNA: TGTGCCAGCTCACCACAGGACCACCTTCAAGAGACCCAGTACTTC
J gene: TRBJ2-7; V gene: TRBV20-1; D gene: TRBD1; clone size: NA; CDR3 protein: CSAGTGLSYEQYF; CDR3 DNA: TGCAGTGCGGGGACAGGGTTGTCCTACGAGCAGTACTTC